The 2 T cell receptor beta chains listed next were all sequenced from one sample in a study of blood T cell repertoires in COVID-19. Produced via immunoSEQ multiplex PCR; TCRdb's table is partial and in-frame only. This table has approximately 180,000 clones, roughly 87% appearing once. The sample taken for sequencing was PBMCs or T cells enriched from blood (not recorded which). The source of these receptors is a human donor with acute COVID-19. The donor label of this sample is uncertain.

The rearrangement joins TRBV29-1 to TRBJ1-1; no clear D gene. The CDR3 is 12 residues long. V lost 1 base to trimming and J lost 3 bases, with 6 bases between them. From germline, CDR1 is SQVTM and CDR2 ANQGSEA. CDR3 bases: TGCAGCGTTGAAGCCCCAGACACTGAAGCTTTCTTT. It translates to CSVEAPDTEAFF.

The chain uses TRBV5-4 and TRBJ2-1; no firm D call. CDR3 length: 15 residues. V lost 0 bases and J lost 0, with 7 bases in between. Germline CDR1 is SGHNT and CDR2 is YYREEE (reference sequence). The CDR3: CASSLGLSSYNEQFF. Here the CDR3 DNA reads TGTGCCAGCAGCTTGGGTTTGAGCTCCTACAATGAGCAGTTCTTC.